These 16 T cell receptor beta chains originate from one sample sequenced in a study of a mutant IDH1 vaccine in newly diagnosed glioma. The repertoire was sequenced with immunoSEQ multiplex PCR; TCRdb's copy has only in-frame clones and lacks some. The sample consists of tens of thousands of clones, 65% of them appearing once. Antigens of these TCRs are unknown. Time point given: week 47, end of study. With topical imiquimod, each dose of the vaccine consisted of 300 ug of mutant IDH1 20-mer peptide. The specimen was peripheral blood mononuclear cells (PBMCs), collected from a glioma patient whose treatment included an IDH1 peptide vaccine. These receptors all come from a man aged 35-49 years with glioma. Some clones in this sample may be carry-over from other donors' samples.

CDR3 DNA: TGCAGCGTTGAGAGGACAGGGCACAATGAGCAGTTCTTC. This gives the protein CSVERTGHNEQFF. The chain has TRBV29-1 and TRBJ2-1; 8 positions match TRBD1. CDR1 SQVTM and CDR2 ANQGSEA come from the germline V gene. CDR3 length equals 13 residues. Germline trimming cut 3 bases from V and 5 bases from J; bases unmatched to any gene: 3.

The rearrangement joins TRBV7-9 to TRBJ1-3; 7 nucleotides agree with TRBD1. Germline-derived CDR1 and CDR2 are SEHNR and FQNEAQ (reference sequence). This CDR3 contains 16 residues. V was clipped by 5 bases and J by 0 bases; unmatched bases: 7. CDR3 in DNA: TGTGCCAGCAGCCTGTGGGGACAGATCTCTGGAAACACCATATATTTT. Protein product: CASSLWGQISGNTIYF.

This clone appeared a few times. V and J are TRBV29-1 and TRBJ1-2, with 9 bases that match TRBD1. Germline CDR1 and CDR2: SQVTM and ANQGSEA. The V segment lost 1 base and the J segment 2 bases; nucleotides outside the gene matches: 8. This CDR3 comprises 16 residues. CDR3 residues: CSVEVRTGATNYGYTF. The CDR3 bases are TGCAGCGTTGAAGTCAGGACAGGGGCAACAAACTATGGCTACACCTTC.

This clone was seen once. The chain is built from TRBV5-6 and TRBJ1-5, with D maybe TRBD1 (5 bases). The CDR3 has 14 residues. Trimming removed 0 bases at V and 6 bases at J, with 10 bases between. Germline-derived CDR1 and CDR2 are SGHDT and YYEEEE. DNA for the CDR3: TGTGCCAGCAGCTTGGGTTTCAGGGTTCAGCCCCAGCATTTT. The encoded protein is CASSLGFRVQPQHF. Supplemented by reference TRBV5-6 and TRBJ1-5, the full variable domain reads DAGVTQSPTHLIKTRGQQVTLRCSPKSGHDTVSWYQQALGQGPQFIFQYYEEEERQRGNFPDRFSGHQFPNYSSELNVNALLLGDSALYLCASSLGFRVQPQHFGDGTRLSIL.

This clone was detected a few times. The V and J genes are TRBV4-1 and TRBJ2-7; TRBD1 matches at 11 bases. V gave up 0 bases and J gave up 3 bases; unmatched junction bases: 7. CDR3 length: 17 amino acids. CDR1 MGHRA and CDR2 YSYEKL come from the germline V gene. CDR3 region: CASSQDPGQGVIYEQYF. The CDR3 DNA reads as TGCGCCAGCAGCCAAGATCCGGGACAGGGGGTCATCTACGAGCAGTACTTC.

The V gene is TRBV5-4, the J gene TRBJ2-5; the match to TRBD1 covers 7 bases. Germline lookup yields CDR1 SGHNT and CDR2 YYREEE (reference sequence). V trimming: 4 bases; J trimming: 1 base; junction bases outside the gene matches: 4. This CDR3 contains 14 residues. The CDR3 nucleotides read TGTGCCAGCAGCCGGACAGGAGTCCAAGAGACCCAGTACTTC. This encodes CASSRTGVQETQYF.

The V and J genes are TRBV7-9 and TRBJ1-1; D gene ambiguous. V dropped 6 bases and J dropped 9 bases, with 14 bases sitting between them. In germline, CDR1 is SEHNR, CDR2 FQNEAQ (reference sequence). The CDR3 spans 12 residues. The CDR3 coding sequence is TGTGCCAGCAGATATGACGGTCCGAAAGCTTTCTTT. Translated: CASRYDGPKAFF.

The chain employs TRBV7-2 and TRBJ2-3, with TRBD2 identical over 9 bases. The junction had 0 bases not matched to a gene; V was cut back by 1 base and J by 1 base. The length of the CDR3 is 15 residues. Germline CDR1 reads SGHTA; CDR2 reads FQGNSA. CDR3 residues: CASSLVAGGTDTQYF. The CDR3 coding sequence is TGTGCCAGCAGCTTAGTAGCGGGGGGCACAGATACGCAGTATTTT.

The chain couples TRBV4-1 to TRBJ2-5; D gene unclear. V lost 4 bases, J lost 4 bases, and 16 bases lay in between. The CDR3 is made up of 15 amino acids. Per germline, CDR1 MGHRA and CDR2 YSYEKL. The CDR3 reads CASSRIYTQIETQYF. The DNA of the CDR3 is TGCGCCAGCAGCCGAATTTACACCCAAATAGAGACCCAGTACTTC.

V and J are TRBV5-1 and TRBJ2-2; 8 bases are a match to TRBD2. CDR1 is SGHRS and CDR2 is YFSETQ in the germline V gene. CDR3 size: 16 residues. Losses at the gene ends were 6 bases for V and 5 bases for J; bases not matched to a gene: 12. The CDR3: CASTKARGEATGELFF. In DNA, the CDR3 is TGCGCCAGCACGAAAGCGCGGGGGGAGGCGACCGGGGAGCTGTTTTTT. The entire variable domain, with the rest obtained from reference TRBV5-1 and TRBJ2-2, is as follows: KAGVTQTPRYLIKTRGQQVTLSCSPISGHRSVSWYQQTPGQGLQFLFEYFSETQRNKGNFPGRFSGRQFSNSRSEMNVSTLELGDSALYLCASTKARGEATGELFFGEGSRLTVL.

The CDR3: CASSKLGQFNQPQHF. The CDR3 region has the DNA TGTGCCAGCAGCAAACTGGGACAGTTCAATCAGCCCCAGCATTTT. V and J are TRBV21-1 and TRBJ1-5; the D call in the table, TRBD1, was not verified against the DNA. TRBV21-1 is a pseudogene. The CDR3 spans 15 residues.

The chain joins TRBV19 to TRBJ2-7; 7 positions match TRBD1. This CDR3 contains 14 residues. Germline CDR1 LNHDA, CDR2 SQIVND (reference sequence). V lost 11 bases to trimming and J lost 3 bases; unmatched junction nucleotides: 13. CDR3 coding DNA: TGTGCCTTGCGAGACAGGGAAGTCCGCTACGAGCAGTACTTC. Residues: CALRDREVRYEQYF. Complete variable domain (other parts from reference TRBV19 and TRBJ2-7): DGGITQSPKYLFRKEGQNVTLSCEQNLNHDAMYWYRQDPGQGLRLIYYSQIVNDFQKGDIAEGYSVSREKKESFPLTVTSAQKNPTAFYLCALRDREVRYEQYFGPGTRLTVT.

This clone was counted once. V usage is TRBV9 and J usage is TRBJ1-1; possible D gene TRBD1, 5 bases. The germline V gene has CDR1 SGDLS and CDR2 YYNGEE. V lost 0 bases, J lost 0 bases, and 12 bases lay in between. This CDR3 region has 16 residues. In DNA, the CDR3 is TGTGCCAGCAGCGTAGCCTCCGACAGTCTGAACACTGAAGCTTTCTTT. This gives the protein CASSVASDSLNTEAFF.

The CDR3 DNA sequence: TGTGCCAGCAGCGCACGGGCAGGGACAACTTCGCACGGCTACACCTTC. Amino acid sequence: CASSARAGTTSHGYTF. The chain uses TRBV5-4 and TRBJ1-2, with D possibly being TRBD1 (6 bases). Germline CDR1 and CDR2: SGHNT and YYREEE (reference sequence). V was cut by 4 bases and J by 8 bases, with 24 bases left in between. The CDR3 is 16 amino acids.

The rearrangement uses TRBV6-6 and TRBJ1-6, with D hard to call. With 5 bases removed from V and 5 bases from J, the gap between germline ends came to 16 bases. The CDR3 length is 16 residues. Germline V gene sequence: CDR1 MNHNY, CDR2 SVGAGI (reference sequence). CDR3 sequence reads: CASSRRVSQNNSPLHF. CDR3 bases: TGTGCCAGCAGTCGCCGGGTCAGCCAAAATAATTCACCCCTCCACTTT.

This chain joins TRBV27 and TRBJ2-1; 7 positions match TRBD2. V lost 3 bases to trimming and J lost 12 bases; unmatched junction nucleotides: 17. The germline CDR1 and CDR2 sequences are MNHEY and SMNVEV (reference sequence). The CDR3 length is 16 residues. The CDR3 DNA follows: TGTGCCAGCAGTTTTTCGACGGGGGGTTTTTCCTCGGGGCAGTTCTTC. As protein: CASSFSTGGFSSGQFF.